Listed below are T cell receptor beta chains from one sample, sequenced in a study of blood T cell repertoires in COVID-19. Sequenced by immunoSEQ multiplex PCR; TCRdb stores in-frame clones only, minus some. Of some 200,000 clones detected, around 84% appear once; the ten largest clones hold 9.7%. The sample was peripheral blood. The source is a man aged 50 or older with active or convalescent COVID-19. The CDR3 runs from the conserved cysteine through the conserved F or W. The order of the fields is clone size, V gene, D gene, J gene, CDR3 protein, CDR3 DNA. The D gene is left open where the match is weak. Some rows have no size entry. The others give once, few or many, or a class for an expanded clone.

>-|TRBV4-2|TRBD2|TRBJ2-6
CASSRIVGSGGAGTGANVLTF
TGTGCCAGCAGCCGAATAGTTGGTAGCGGGGGGGCCGGTACTGGGGCCAACGTCCTGACTTTC
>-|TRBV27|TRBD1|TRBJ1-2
CASSLGQNYGYTF
TGTGCCAGCAGCCTGGGACAGAACTATGGCTACACCTTC
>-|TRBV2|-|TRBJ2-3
CASAPSVAFSTDTQYF
TGTGCCAGCGCCCCGTCGGTAGCGTTTAGTACAGATACGCAGTATTTT
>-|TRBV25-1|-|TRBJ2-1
CASSGTIPPSGDEQFF
TGTGCCAGCAGTGGAACTATACCCCCCTCCGGAGATGAGCAGTTCTTC
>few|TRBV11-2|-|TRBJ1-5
CASSFDQPQHF
TGTGCCAGCAGCTTCGATCAGCCCCAGCATTTT
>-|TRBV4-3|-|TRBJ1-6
CASSQGRAGHNSPLHF
TGCGCCAGCAGCCAAGGGAGAGCTGGTCATAATTCACCCCTCCACTTT
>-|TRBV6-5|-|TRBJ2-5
CASSLSGNGETQYF
TGTGCCAGCAGCTTATCAGGGAACGGGGAGACCCAGTACTTC
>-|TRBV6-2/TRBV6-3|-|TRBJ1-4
CASSTDSPSTNEKLFF
TGTGCCAGCAGTACCGACAGTCCCTCAACTAATGAAAAACTGTTTTTT
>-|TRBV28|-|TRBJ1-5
CASSLTVNSNQPQHF
TGTGCCAGCAGTTTAACAGTGAACAGCAATCAGCCCCAGCATTTT
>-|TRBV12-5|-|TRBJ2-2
CASGQGNTGELFF
TGTGCTAGTGGGCAGGGGAACACCGGGGAGCTGTTTTTT
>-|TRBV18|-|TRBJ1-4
CASSQTGVTNEKLFF
TGTGCCAGCTCACAGACGGGAGTAACTAATGAAAAACTGTTTTTT
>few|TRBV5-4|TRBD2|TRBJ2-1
CASSLGGGTYNEQFF
TGTGCCAGCAGCTTGGGCGGGGGGACCTACAATGAGCAGTTCTTC
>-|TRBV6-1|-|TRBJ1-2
CASSERTYGYTF
TGTGCCAGCAGTGAGCGAACGTATGGCTACACCTTC
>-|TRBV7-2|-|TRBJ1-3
CASSLSREGNTIYF
TGTGCCAGCAGCTTAAGCAGGGAAGGAAACACCATATATTTT
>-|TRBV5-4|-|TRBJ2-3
CASSLYVTNTDTQYF
TGTGCCAGCAGCTTGTATGTGACTAACACAGATACGCAGTATTTT
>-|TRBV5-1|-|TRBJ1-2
CASSLDPGASYGYTF
TGCGCCAGCAGCTTGGATCCGGGTGCAAGCTATGGCTACACCTTC
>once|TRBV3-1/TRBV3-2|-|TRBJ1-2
CASSPAGAGYTF
TGTGCCAGCAGCCCCGCAGGGGCTGGCTACACCTTC
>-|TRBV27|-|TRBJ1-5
CASSPDTGWRQPQHF
TGTGCCAGCAGTCCAGACACAGGGTGGCGGCAGCCCCAGCATTTT
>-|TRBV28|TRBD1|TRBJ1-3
CASTRDREPSGNTIYF
TGTGCCAGCACCCGGGACAGAGAACCCTCTGGAAACACCATATATTTT
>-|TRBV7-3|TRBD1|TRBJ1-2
CASSSGQGVYGYTF
TGTGCCAGCAGCTCAGGACAGGGAGTCTATGGCTACACCTTC
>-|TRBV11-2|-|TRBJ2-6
CASSLVKGGRSSGANVLTF
TGTGCCAGCAGCTTAGTCAAAGGGGGACGGAGCTCTGGGGCCAACGTCCTGACTTTC
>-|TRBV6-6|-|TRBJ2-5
CASRPHTTSSEAQYF
TGTGCCAGCAGACCACACACGACGTCCTCTGAGGCCCAGTACTTC
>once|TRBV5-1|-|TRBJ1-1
CASSGATGRTEAFF
TGCGCCAGCAGCGGAGCTACAGGTCGCACTGAAGCTTTCTTT
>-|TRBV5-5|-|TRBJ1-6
CASSFVDNDSPLHF
TGTGCCAGCAGCTTCGTAGACAACGATTCACCCCTCCACTTT
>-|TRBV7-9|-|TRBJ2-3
CASSLTRAGGDTQYF
TGTGCCAGCAGCTTAACCCGGGCCGGGGGAGATACGCAGTATTTT
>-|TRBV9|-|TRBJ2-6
CASSVALGSSGANVLTF
TGTGCCAGCAGCGTAGCCTTGGGGAGCTCTGGGGCCAACGTCCTGACTTTC
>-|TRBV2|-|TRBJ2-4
CASRSLAKNIQYF
TGTGCCAGCAGGTCCTTAGCCAAAAACATTCAGTACTTC
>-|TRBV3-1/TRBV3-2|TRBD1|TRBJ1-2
CASSQELDRGLVYGYTF
TGTGCCAGCAGCCAAGAGCTAGACAGGGGGTTAGTCTATGGCTACACCTTC
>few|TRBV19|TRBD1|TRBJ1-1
CASSINPQGAKNTEAFF
TGTGCCAGTAGTATAAACCCACAGGGGGCAAAGAACACTGAAGCTTTCTTT
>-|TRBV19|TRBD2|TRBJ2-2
CASSNRGGWVAGEIGELFF
TGTGCCAGTAGTAACCGAGGCGGGTGGGTAGCGGGAGAGATCGGGGAGCTGTTTTTT
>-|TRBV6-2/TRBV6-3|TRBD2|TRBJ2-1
CASSYSLAVYNEQFF
TGTGCCAGCAGTTACTCCCTAGCGGTCTACAATGAGCAGTTCTTC
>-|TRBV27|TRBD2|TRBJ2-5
CASSLSLGGGQETQYF
TGTGCCAGCAGTTTATCCCTCGGGGGGGGCCAAGAGACCCAGTACTTC
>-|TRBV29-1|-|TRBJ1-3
CSTSQGSSSGNTIYF
TGCAGCACATCACAGGGTTCCAGCTCTGGAAACACCATATATTTT
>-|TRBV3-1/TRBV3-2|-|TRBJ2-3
CASMSDADTQYF
TGTGCCAGCATGAGTGATGCAGATACGCAGTATTTT
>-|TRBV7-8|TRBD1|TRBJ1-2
CASSPTGQAHIGYTF
TGTGCCAGCAGCCCGACCGGACAGGCACATATTGGCTACACCTTC
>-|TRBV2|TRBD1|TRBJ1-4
CASRGTGAPTNEKLFF
TGTGCCAGCAGAGGGACAGGAGCCCCAACTAATGAAAAACTGTTTTTT
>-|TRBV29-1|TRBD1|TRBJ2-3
CSFDPGQGAQYF
TGCAGCTTTGATCCAGGACAGGGGGCGCAGTATTTT
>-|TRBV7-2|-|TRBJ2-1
CASSLRAGSEQFF
TGTGCCAGCAGCCTAAGGGCGGGAAGTGAGCAGTTCTTC
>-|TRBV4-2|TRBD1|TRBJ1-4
CASSLGQGSEKLFF
TGTGCCAGCAGCCTTGGACAGGGGAGTGAAAAACTGTTTTTT
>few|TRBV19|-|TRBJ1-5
CASSTPNQPQHF
TGTGCCAGTAGTACTCCCAATCAGCCCCAGCATTTT
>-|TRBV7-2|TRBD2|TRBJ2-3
CASSLKWVGSGGDTQYF
TGTGCCAGCAGCTTAAAATGGGTTGGTAGCGGGGGGGATACGCAGTATTTT
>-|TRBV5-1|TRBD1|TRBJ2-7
CASRQGTYEQYF
TGCGCCAGCCGACAGGGGACCTACGAGCAGTACTTC
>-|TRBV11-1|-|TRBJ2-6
CASSFGGGGANVLTF
TGTGCCAGCAGCTTTGGGGGCGGCGGGGCCAACGTCCTGACTTTC
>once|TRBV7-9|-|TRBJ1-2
CASSSDRRWSYTF
TGTGCCAGCAGTTCCGACAGGCGATGGAGCTACACCTTC
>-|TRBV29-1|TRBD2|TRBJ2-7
CSVVRGTNYEQYF
TGCAGCGTTGTTCGGGGGACTAACTACGAGCAGTACTTC